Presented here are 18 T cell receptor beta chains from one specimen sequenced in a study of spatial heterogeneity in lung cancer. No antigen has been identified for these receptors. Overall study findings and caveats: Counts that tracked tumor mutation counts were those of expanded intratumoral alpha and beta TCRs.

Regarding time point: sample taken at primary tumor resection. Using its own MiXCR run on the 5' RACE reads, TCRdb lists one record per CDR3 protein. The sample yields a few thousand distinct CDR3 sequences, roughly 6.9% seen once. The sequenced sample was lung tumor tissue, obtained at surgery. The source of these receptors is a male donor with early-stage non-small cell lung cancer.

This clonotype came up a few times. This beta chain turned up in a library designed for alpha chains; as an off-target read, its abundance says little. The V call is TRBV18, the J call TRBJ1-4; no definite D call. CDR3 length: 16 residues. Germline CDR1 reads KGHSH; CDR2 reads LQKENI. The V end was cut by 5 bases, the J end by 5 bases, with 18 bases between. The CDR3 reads CASSADLGIWNEKLFF. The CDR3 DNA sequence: TGTGCCAGCTCAGCGGATCTAGGGATATGGAATGAAAAACTGTTTTTT.

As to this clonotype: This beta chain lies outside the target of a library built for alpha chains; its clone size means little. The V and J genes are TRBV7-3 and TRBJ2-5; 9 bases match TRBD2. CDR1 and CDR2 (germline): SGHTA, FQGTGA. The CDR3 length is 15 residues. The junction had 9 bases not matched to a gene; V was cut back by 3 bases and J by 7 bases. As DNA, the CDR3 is TGTGCCAGCAGCTTCGGAGCGGGGGGCGGAGGGACCCAGTACTTC. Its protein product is CASSFGAGGGGTQYF.

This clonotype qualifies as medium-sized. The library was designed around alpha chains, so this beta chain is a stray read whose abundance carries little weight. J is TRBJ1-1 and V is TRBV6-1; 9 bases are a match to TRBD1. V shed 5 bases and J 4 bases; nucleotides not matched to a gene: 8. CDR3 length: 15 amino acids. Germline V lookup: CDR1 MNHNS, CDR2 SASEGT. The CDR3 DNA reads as TGTGCCAGCAGTCTTCGACAGGGGGGTGGCACTGAAGCTTTCTTT. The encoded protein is CASSLRQGGGTEAFF.

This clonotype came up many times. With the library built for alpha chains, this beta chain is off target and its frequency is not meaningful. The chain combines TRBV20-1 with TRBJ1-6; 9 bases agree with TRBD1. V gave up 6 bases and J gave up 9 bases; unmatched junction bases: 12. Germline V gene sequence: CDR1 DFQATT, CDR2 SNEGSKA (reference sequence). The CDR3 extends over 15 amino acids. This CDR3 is CSARQGGVDSSPLHF. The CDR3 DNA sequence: TGCAGTGCGAGACAGGGGGGTGTAGATAGTTCACCCCTCCACTTT.

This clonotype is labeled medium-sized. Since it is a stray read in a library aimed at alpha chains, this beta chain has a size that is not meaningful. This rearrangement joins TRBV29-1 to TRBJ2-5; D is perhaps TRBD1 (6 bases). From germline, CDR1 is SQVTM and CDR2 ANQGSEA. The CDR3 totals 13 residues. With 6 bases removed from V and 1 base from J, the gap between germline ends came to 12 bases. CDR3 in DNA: TGCAGCGTGGAACAGGGACCCCAAGAGACCCAGTACTTC. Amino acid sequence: CSVEQGPQETQYF.

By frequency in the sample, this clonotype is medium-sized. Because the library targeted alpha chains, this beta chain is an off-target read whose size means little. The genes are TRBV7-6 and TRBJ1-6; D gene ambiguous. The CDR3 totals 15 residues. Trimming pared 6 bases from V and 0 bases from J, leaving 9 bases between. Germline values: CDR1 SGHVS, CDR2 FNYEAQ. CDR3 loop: CASSGASSYNSPLHF. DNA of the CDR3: TGTGCCAGCAGTGGAGCGAGCTCCTATAATTCACCCCTCCACTTT.

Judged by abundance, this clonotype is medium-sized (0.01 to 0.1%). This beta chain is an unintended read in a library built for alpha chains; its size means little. The CDR3 DNA follows: TGCAGTGCTAGAAGACAGGGTTACGAGCAGTACGTC. Encoded protein: CSARRQGYEQYV. V is TRBV20-1 and J is TRBJ2-7; 7 bases map to TRBD1. CDR3 length equals 12 residues. Trimming took 2 bases from V and 4 from J; bases not matched to a gene: 2. Germline CDR1 reads DFQATT; CDR2 reads SNEGSKA (reference sequence).

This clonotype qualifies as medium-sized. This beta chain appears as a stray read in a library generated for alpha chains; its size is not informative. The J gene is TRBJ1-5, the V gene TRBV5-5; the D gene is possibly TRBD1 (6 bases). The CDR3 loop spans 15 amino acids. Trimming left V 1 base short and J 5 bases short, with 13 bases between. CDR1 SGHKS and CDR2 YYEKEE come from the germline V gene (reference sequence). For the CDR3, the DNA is TGTGCCAGCAGCTTGTGGCAGGGGATGGATCAGCCCCAGCATTTT. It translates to CASSLWQGMDQPQHF.

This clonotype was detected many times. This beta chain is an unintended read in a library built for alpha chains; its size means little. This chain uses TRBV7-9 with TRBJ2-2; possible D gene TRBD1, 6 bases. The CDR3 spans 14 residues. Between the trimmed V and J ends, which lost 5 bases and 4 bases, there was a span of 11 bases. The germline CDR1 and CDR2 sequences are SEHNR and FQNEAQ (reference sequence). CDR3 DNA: TGTGCCAGCAGCCCAGCGACAGGCACCGGGGAGCTGTTTTTT. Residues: CASSPATGTGELFF.

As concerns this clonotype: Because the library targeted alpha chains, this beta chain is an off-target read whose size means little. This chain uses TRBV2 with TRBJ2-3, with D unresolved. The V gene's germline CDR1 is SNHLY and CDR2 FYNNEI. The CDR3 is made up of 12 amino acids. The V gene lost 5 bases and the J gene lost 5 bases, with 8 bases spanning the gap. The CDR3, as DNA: TGTGCCAGCAGTCCCGAAGGAGATACGCAGTATTTT. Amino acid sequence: CASSPEGDTQYF.

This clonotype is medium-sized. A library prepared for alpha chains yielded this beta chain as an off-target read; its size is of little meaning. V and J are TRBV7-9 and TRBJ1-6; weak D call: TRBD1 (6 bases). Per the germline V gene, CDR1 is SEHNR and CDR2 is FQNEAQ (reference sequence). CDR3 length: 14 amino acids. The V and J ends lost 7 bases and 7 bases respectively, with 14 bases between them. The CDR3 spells CASKVGTQNSPLHF. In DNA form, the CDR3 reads TGTGCCAGCAAAGTTGGGACACAGAATTCACCCCTCCACTTT.

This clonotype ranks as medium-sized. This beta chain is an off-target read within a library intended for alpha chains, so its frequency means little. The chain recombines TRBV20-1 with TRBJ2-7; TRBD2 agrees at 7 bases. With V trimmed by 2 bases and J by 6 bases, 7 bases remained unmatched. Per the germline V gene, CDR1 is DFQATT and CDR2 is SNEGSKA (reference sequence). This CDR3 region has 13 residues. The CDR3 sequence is CSARRDYPPEQYV. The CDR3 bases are TGCAGTGCTAGAAGGGACTACCCCCCCGAGCAGTACGTC.

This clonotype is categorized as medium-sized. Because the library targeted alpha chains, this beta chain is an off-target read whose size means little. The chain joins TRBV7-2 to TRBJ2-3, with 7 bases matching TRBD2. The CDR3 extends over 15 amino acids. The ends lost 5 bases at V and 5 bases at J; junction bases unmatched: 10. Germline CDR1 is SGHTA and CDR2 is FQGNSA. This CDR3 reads CASSQSGTKLDTQYF. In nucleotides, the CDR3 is TGTGCCAGCAGCCAAAGTGGGACTAAATTAGATACGCAGTATTTT.

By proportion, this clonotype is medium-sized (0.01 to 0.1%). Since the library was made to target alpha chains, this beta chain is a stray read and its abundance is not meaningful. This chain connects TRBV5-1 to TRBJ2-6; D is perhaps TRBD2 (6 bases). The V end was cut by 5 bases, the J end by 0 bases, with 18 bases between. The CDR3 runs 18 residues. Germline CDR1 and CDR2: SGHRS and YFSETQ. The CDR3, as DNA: TGCGCCAGCAGATTGCGCGGGACGGAGGACTCTGGGGCCAACGTCCTGACTTTC. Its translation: CASRLRGTEDSGANVLTF.

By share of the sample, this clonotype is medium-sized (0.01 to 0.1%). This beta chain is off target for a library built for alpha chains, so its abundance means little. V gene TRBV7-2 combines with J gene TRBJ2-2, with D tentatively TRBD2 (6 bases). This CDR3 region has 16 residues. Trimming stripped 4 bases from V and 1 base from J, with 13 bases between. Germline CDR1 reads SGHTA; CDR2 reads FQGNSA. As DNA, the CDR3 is TGTGCCAGCAGCTCGAATGGGGGAGGGAACACCGGGGAGCTGTTTTTT. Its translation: CASSSNGGGNTGELFF. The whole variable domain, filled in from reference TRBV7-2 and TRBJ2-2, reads GAGVSQSPSNKVTEKGKDVELRCDPISGHTALYWYRQSLGQGLEFLIYFQGNSAPDKSGLPSDRFSAERTGGSVSTLTIQRTQQEDSAVYLCASSSNGGGNTGELFFGEGSRLTVL.

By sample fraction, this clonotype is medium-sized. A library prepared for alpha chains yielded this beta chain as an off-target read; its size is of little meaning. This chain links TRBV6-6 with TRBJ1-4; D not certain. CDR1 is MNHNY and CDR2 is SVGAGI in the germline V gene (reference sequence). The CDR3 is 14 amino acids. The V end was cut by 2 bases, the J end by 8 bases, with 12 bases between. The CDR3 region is CASSYDGRGEKLFF. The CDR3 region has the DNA TGTGCCAGCAGTTACGATGGCAGAGGGGAAAAACTGTTTTTT.

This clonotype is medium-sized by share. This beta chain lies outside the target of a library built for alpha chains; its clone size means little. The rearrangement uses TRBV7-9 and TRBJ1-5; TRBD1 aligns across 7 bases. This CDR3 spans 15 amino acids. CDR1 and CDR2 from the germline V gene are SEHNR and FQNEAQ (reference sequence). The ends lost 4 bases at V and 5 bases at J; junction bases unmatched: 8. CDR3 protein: CASSSRTGRDQPQHF. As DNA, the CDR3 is TGTGCCAGCAGCTCGAGGACAGGTCGGGATCAGCCCCAGCATTTT.

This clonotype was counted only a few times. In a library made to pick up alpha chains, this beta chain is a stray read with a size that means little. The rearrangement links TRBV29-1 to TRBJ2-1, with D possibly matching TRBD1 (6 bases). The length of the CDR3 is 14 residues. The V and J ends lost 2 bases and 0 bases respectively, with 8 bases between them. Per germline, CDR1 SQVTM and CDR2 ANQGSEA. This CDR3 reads CSVEWGRSYNEQFF. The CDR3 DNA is TGCAGCGTTGAATGGGGGCGCTCCTACAATGAGCAGTTCTTC.